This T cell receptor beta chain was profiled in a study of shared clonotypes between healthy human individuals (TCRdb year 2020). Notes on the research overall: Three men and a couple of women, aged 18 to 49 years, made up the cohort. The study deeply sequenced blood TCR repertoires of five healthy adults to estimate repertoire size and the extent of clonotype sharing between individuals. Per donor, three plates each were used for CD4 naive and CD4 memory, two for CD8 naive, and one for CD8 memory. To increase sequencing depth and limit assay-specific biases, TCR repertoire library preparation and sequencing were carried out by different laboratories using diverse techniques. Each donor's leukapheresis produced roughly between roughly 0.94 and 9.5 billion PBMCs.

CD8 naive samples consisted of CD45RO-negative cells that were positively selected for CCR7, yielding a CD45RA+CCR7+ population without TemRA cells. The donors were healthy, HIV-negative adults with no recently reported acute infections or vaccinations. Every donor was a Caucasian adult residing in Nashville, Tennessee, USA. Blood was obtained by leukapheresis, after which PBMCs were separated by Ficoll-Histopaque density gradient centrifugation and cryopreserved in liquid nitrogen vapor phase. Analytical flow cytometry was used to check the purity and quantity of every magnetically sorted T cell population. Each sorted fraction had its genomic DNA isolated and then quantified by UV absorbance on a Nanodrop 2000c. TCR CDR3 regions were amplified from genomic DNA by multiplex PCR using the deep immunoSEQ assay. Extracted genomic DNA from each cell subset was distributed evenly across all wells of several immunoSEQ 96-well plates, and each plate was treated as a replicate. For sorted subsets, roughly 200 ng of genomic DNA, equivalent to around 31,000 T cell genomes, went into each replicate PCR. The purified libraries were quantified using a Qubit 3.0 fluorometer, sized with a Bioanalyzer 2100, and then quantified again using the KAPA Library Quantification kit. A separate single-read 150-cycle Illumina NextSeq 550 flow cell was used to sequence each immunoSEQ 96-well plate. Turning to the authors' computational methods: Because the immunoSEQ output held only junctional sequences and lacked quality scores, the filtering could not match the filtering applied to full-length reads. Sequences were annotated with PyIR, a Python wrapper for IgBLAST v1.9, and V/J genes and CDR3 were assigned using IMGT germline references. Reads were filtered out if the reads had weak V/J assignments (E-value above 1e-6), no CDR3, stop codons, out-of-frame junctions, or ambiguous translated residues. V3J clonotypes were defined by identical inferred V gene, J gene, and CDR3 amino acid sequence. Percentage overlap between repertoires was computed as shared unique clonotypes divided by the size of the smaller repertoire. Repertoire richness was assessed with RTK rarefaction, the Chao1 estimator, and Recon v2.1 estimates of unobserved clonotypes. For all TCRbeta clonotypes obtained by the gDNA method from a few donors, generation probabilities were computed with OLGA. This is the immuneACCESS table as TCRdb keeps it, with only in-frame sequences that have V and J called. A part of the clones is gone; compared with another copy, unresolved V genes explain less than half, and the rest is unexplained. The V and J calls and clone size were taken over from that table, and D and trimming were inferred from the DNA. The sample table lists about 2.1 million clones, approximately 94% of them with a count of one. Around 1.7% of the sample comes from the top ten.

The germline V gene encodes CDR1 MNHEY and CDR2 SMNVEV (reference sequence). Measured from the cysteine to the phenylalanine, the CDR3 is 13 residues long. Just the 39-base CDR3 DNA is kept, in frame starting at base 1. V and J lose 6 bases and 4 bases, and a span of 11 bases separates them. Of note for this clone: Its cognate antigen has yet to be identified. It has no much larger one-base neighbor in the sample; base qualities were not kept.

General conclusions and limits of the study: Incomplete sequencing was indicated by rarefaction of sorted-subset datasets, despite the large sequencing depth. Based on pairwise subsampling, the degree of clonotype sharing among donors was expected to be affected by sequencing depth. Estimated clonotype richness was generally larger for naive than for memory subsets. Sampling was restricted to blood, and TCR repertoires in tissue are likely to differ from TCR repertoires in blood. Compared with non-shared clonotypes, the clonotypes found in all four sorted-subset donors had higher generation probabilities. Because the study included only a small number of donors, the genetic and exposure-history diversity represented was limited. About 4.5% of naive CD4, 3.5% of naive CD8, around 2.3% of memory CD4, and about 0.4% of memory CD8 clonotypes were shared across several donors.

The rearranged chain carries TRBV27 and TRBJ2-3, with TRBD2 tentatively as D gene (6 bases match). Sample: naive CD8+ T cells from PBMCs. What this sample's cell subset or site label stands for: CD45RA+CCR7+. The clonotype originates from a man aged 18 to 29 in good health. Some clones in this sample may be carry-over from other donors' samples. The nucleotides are TGTGCCAGCAGGGGACTCCTTTCAGATACGCAGTATTTT. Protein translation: CASRGLLSDTQYF.